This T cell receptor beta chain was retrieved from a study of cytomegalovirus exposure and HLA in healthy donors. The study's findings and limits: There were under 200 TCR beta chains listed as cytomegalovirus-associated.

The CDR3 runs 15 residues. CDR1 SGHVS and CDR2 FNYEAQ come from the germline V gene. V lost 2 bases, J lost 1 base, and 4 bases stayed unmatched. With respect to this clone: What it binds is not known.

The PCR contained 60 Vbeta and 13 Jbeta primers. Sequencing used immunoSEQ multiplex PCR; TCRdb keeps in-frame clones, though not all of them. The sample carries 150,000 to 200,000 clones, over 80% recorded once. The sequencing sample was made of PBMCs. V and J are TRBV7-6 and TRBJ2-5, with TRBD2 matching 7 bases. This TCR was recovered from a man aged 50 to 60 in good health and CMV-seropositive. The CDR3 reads CASSLLAETQETQYF. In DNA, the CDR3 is TGTGCCAGCAGCTTACTAGCGGAGACCCAAGAGACCCAGTACTTC.